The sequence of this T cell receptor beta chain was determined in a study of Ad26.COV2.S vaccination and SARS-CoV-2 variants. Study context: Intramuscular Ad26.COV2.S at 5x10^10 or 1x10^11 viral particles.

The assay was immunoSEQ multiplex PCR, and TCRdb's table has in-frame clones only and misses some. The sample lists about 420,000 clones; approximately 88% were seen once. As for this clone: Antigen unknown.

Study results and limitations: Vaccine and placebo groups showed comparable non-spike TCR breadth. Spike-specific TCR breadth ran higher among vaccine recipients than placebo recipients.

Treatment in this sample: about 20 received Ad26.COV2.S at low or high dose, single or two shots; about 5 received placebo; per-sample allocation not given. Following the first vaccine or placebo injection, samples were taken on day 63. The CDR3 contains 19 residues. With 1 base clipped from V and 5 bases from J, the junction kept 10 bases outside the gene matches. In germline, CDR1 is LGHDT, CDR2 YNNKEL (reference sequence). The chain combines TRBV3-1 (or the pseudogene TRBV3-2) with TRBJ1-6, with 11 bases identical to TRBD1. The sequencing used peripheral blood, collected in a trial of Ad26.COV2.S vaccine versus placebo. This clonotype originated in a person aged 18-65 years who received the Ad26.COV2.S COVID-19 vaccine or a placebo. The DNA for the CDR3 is TGTGCCAGCAGCCAAGGGACAGGGGGCAGTTTGTCCCATAATTCACCCCTCCACTTT. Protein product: CASSQGTGGSLSHNSPLHF.